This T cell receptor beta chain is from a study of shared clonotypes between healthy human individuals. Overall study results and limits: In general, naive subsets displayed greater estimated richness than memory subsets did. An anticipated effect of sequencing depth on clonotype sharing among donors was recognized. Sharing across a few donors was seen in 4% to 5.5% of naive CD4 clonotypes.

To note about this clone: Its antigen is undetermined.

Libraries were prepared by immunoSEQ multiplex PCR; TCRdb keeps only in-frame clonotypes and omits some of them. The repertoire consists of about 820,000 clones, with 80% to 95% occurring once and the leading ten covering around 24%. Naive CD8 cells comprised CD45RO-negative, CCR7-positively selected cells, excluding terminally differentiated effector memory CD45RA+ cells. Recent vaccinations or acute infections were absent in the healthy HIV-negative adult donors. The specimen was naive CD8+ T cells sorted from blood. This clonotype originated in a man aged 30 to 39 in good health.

DNA of the CDR3: TGTGCCAGCAGCTTTTTACCGGGACTAGCGGACAATGAGCAGTTCTTC. Translating it yields CASSFLPGLADNEQFF. The rearrangement joins TRBV7-9 to TRBJ2-1, with 11 bases fitting TRBD2. Germline-derived CDR1 and CDR2 are SEHNR and FQNEAQ (reference sequence). Unmatched junction bases numbered 6, after V lost 3 bases and J lost 5 bases. This CDR3 region has 16 residues. The whole variable domain, remainder taken from reference TRBV7-9 and TRBJ2-1, is DTGVSQNPRHKITKRGQNVTFRCDPISEHNRLYWYRQTLGQGPEFLTYFQNEAQLEKSRLLSDRFSAERPKGSFSTLEIQRTEQGDSAMYLCASSFLPGLADNEQFFGPGTRLTVL.